This passage covers 30 T cell receptor beta chains from one sample sequenced in a study of blood T cell repertoires in COVID-19. Libraries were prepared by immunoSEQ multiplex PCR; TCRdb keeps only in-frame clonotypes and omits some of them. This table has just over 90,000 clones, more than 75% appearing once. Material: peripheral blood. These receptors were obtained from a man between 65 and 85 years old with acute or convalescent COVID-19.

J is TRBJ2-7 and V is TRBV5-1; 8 bases line up with TRBD1. Unmatched junction bases numbered 14, after V lost 0 bases and J lost 12 bases. This CDR3 comprises 15 residues. CDR1 is SGHRS, CDR2 YFSETQ, per germline. The CDR3 coding sequence is TGCGCCAGCAGCTTGGGGGGACAGGATTTCCTCCCGTGGTACTTC. Amino acids: CASSLGGQDFLPWYF. The full variable domain, rest sourced from reference TRBV5-1 and TRBJ2-7, is KAGVTQTPRYLIKTRGQQVTLSCSPISGHRSVSWYQQTPGQGLQFLFEYFSETQRNKGNFPGRFSGRQFSNSRSEMNVSTLELGDSALYLCASSLGGQDFLPWYFGPGTRLTVT.

This clone has a handful of counts. The chain couples TRBV7-2 to TRBJ1-6; D might be TRBD1 (5 bases). The germline gives CDR1 SGHTA, CDR2 FQGNSA. Trimming stripped 5 bases from V and 7 bases from J, with 18 bases between. The CDR3 extends over 16 amino acids. CDR3 bases: TGTGCCAGCAGCACCAAGGGGCCTGCGATCAATTCACCCCTCCACTTT. It specifies CASSTKGPAINSPLHF. Drawing the rest from reference TRBV7-2 and TRBJ1-6, the complete variable domain is GAGVSQSPSNKVTEKGKDVELRCDPISGHTALYWYRQSLGQGLEFLIYFQGNSAPDKSGLPSDRFSAERTGGSVSTLTIQRTQQEDSAVYLCASSTKGPAINSPLHFGNGTRLTVT.

V gene TRBV4-2 combines with J gene TRBJ2-7, with 11 bases that match TRBD1. The length of the CDR3 is 14 residues. The V and J ends lost 5 bases and 2 bases, in that order; junction bases with no gene match: 2. Germline V CDR1 and CDR2: LGHNA, YNFKEQ. DNA for the CDR3: TGTGCCAGCAGCTTGGGACAGGGGGCCTACGAGCAGTACTTC. Translating gives CASSLGQGAYEQYF.

The chain joins TRBV7-2 to TRBJ1-5; 8 nucleotides line up with TRBD1. This CDR3 is 15 amino acids long. V shed 5 bases and J 3 bases; nucleotides not matched to a gene: 6. The V gene's germline CDR1 is SGHTA and CDR2 FQGNSA. CDR3 DNA sequence: TGTGCCAGCAGCCGGGACAGGTCCTCCAATCAGCCCCAGCATTTT. Residues: CASSRDRSSNQPQHF.

The V gene is TRBV9, the J gene TRBJ2-5; TRBD2 matches 12 bases. Germline lookup yields CDR1 SGDLS and CDR2 YYNGEE. CDR3 length equals 15 residues. V trimming: 4 bases; J trimming: 5 bases; junction bases outside the gene matches: 6. CDR3 DNA: TGTGCCAGCAGCTCGACGGGGACTAGCGGGGAGACCCAGTACTTC. Its protein is CASSSTGTSGETQYF.

J is TRBJ2-2 and V is TRBV5-1; 11 nucleotides line up with TRBD2. The CDR3 loop spans 17 amino acids. With V trimmed by 3 bases and J by 7 bases, 11 bases remained unmatched. Germline CDR1 reads SGHRS; CDR2 reads YFSETQ. The CDR3 spells CASSSSGGLAGSGELFF. The CDR3 coding sequence is TGCGCCAGCAGCTCTTCGGGAGGACTAGCGGGTAGCGGGGAGCTGTTTTTT.

Only a few counts were recorded for this clone. This chain links TRBV19 with TRBJ1-2; 9 bases are a match to TRBD1. Germline V gene sequence: CDR1 LNHDA, CDR2 SQIVND (reference sequence). The length of the CDR3 is 15 residues. V trimming: 4 bases; J trimming: 6 bases; junction bases outside the gene matches: 9. CDR3 residues: CASSTSLQGAHGYTF. The DNA of the CDR3 is TGTGCCAGTAGTACAAGCTTACAGGGGGCGCATGGCTACACCTTC.

The rearrangement joins TRBV12-3 or TRBV12-4 to TRBJ1-1; weak D call: TRBD1 (6 bases). V gave up 4 bases and J gave up 7 bases, with 13 bases separating them. The CDR3 sequence is 13 residues long. CDR3 loop: CASSSQGWSEAFF. The CDR3 region has the DNA TGTGCCAGCAGTTCACAGGGCTGGAGTGAAGCTTTCTTT.

This chain joins TRBV7-9 and TRBJ2-3; unclear D gene. V lost 3 bases, J lost 0 bases, and 10 bases lay in between. Per germline, CDR1 SEHNR and CDR2 FQNEAQ (reference sequence). The CDR3 loop spans 15 amino acids. The DNA of the CDR3 is TGTGCCAGCAGCTTCGCATCTACTAGCACAGATACGCAGTATTTT. This sequence encodes CASSFASTSTDTQYF.

This clone was seen only a few times. The rearrangement uses TRBV28 and TRBJ1-2; D unclear. Germline CDR1 MDHEN, CDR2 SYDVKM. This CDR3 comprises 17 residues. Trimming stripped 2 bases from V and 8 bases from J, with 24 bases between. Here the CDR3 DNA reads TGTGCCAGCAGTTTAGCGGGGATTCTAGCTACCTCGCTCGGCTACACCTTC. It yields the protein CASSLAGILATSLGYTF.

The genes are TRBV5-8 and TRBJ1-3; the match to TRBD1 covers 8 bases. CDR1 is SGHTS, CDR2 YDEGEE, per germline. The CDR3 runs to 15 residues. The J segment lost 4 bases and the V segment lost 3 bases, leaving 6 bases of the junction unmatched. The CDR3 is CASSSRTGFGNTIYF. The CDR3 DNA reads TGTGCCAGCAGCTCGAGGACAGGGTTCGGAAACACCATATATTTT. The full variable domain, its missing parts supplied by reference TRBV5-8 and TRBJ1-3, is EAGVTQSPTHLIKTRGQQATLRCSPISGHTSVYWYQQALGLGLQFLLWYDEGEERNRGNFPPRFSGRQFPNYSSELNVNALELEDSALYLCASSSRTGFGNTIYFGEGSWLTVV.

CDR3 in DNA: TGTGCCAGCAGCCGGACTAGCGGGGGGTCCTACAATGAGCAGTTCTTC. Amino acids: CASSRTSGGSYNEQFF. This chain joins TRBV28 and TRBJ2-1; 14 nucleotides line up with TRBD2. In germline, CDR1 is MDHEN, CDR2 SYDVKM. The CDR3 is 16 amino acids. Losses at the gene ends were 6 bases for V and 1 base for J; bases not matched to a gene: 2.

CDR3 nucleotides: TGTGCCAGCAGTTTACAACGACAAACCGGTGAAGCTTTCTTT. Amino acid sequence: CASSLQRQTGEAFF. The V call is TRBV28, the J call TRBJ1-1; D unresolved. CDR3 size: 14 residues. Germline-derived CDR1 and CDR2 are MDHEN and SYDVKM. V was cut by 2 bases and J by 7 bases, with 14 bases left in between.

The rearrangement joins TRBV5-1 to TRBJ2-2, with a tentative D call TRBD1 (6 bases). With 6 bases removed from V and 6 bases from J, the gap between germline ends came to 18 bases. CDR3 length: 15 amino acids. Germline CDR1 and CDR2: SGHRS and YFSETQ. CDR3 nucleotides: TGCGCCAGCAAACAAGATTCAGGGGTTTCCGGGGAGCTGTTTTTT. Residues: CASKQDSGVSGELFF.

This chain links TRBV6-5 with TRBJ2-1, with a weak D call TRBD2 (6 bases). This CDR3 has 15 amino acids. Looked up from germline, CDR1 is MNHEY and CDR2 is SVGAGI. V was trimmed by 5 bases and J by 3 bases, leaving 14 bases between them. CDR3 sequence reads: CASSRDRRDYNEQFF. The DNA of the CDR3 is TGTGCCAGCAGTCGGGACCGGAGGGACTACAATGAGCAGTTCTTC.

The chain is built from TRBV29-1 and TRBJ2-1; the match to TRBD1 covers 11 bases. Germline V gene lookup returns CDR1 SQVTM and CDR2 ANQGSEA. CDR3 length equals 11 residues. V shed 7 bases, J shed 7 bases, and the junction held 0 bases outside the gene matches. The CDR3 protein is CSGDRGNEQFF. In DNA form, the CDR3 reads TGCAGCGGGGACAGGGGGAATGAGCAGTTCTTC.

The chain combines TRBV6-2 or TRBV6-3 with TRBJ2-3, with D possibly TRBD2 on 5 matching bases. Trimming removed 5 bases at V and 0 bases at J, with 21 bases between. Germline CDR1 is MNHEY and CDR2 is SVGEGT. The CDR3 spans 18 residues. The CDR3 region is CASSRLALRVSSTDTQYF. CDR3 sequence (DNA): TGTGCCAGCAGTCGTCTCGCGTTGCGGGTGTCTAGCACAGATACGCAGTATTTT.

V and J are TRBV3-1 (or the pseudogene TRBV3-2) and TRBJ1-1, with D tentatively TRBD1 (5 bases). V gave up 0 bases and J gave up 0 bases, with 8 bases separating them. Germline loops: CDR1 LGHDT, CDR2 YNNKEL (reference sequence). The CDR3 spans 15 residues. The CDR3 coding sequence is TGTGCCAGCAGCCAAGAGTCAGGGTTGAACACTGAAGCTTTCTTT. It specifies CASSQESGLNTEAFF.

The chain links TRBV6-5 to TRBJ1-5; D is ambiguous. The germline V and J ends were trimmed by 6 bases and 6 bases, with 9 bases remaining between them. The germline V gene has CDR1 MNHEY and CDR2 SVGAGI. The CDR3 has 12 amino acids. This chain's CDR3 is CASSMEGQPQHF. CDR3 in DNA: TGTGCCAGCAGCATGGAGGGTCAGCCCCAGCATTTT.

The chain uses TRBV6-6 and TRBJ2-7, with 15 positions matching TRBD2. There are 20 residues in the CDR3. Germline V gene data show CDR1 as MNHNY and CDR2 as SVGAGI (reference sequence). With V trimmed by 5 bases and J by 0 bases, 14 bases remained unmatched. This chain's CDR3 is CASSLPRTSGRERSSYEQYF. In DNA form, the CDR3 reads TGTGCCAGCAGTCTACCGAGGACTAGCGGGAGGGAGAGGAGCTCCTACGAGCAGTACTTC.

The rearrangement links TRBV30 to TRBJ1-2; 10 nucleotides match TRBD1. The V gene's germline CDR1 is GTSNPN and CDR2 SVGIG (reference sequence). The CDR3 covers 14 residues. The trim removed 3 bases at V and 9 bases at J, leaving 10 bases unmatched. The CDR3 nucleotides read TGTGCCTGGAGCTTGACCGGGACAGGGGTTAGCTACACCTTC. Translation gives CAWSLTGTGVSYTF. The variable domain in full, completed from reference TRBV30 and TRBJ1-2, reads SQTIHQWPATLVQPVGSPLSLECTVEGTSNPNLYWYRQAAGRGLQLLFYSVGIGQISSEVPQNLSASRPQDRQFILSSKKLLLSDSGFYLCAWSLTGTGVSYTFGSGTRLTVV.

In its sample, this clone was seen a few times. The rearrangement uses TRBV10-1 and TRBJ2-2; 12 positions match TRBD2. This CDR3 contains 16 residues. CDR1 is WNHNN and CDR2 is SYGVQD in the germline V gene (reference sequence). V shed 3 bases, J shed 4 bases, and the junction held 3 bases outside the gene matches. The CDR3 loop reads CASSDLTSGGTGELFF. CDR3 sequence (DNA): TGCGCCAGCAGTGACTTGACTAGCGGGGGCACCGGGGAGCTGTTTTTT.

The chain couples TRBV11-3 to TRBJ2-1; tentative D call: TRBD2 (5 bases). Germline CDR1 reads SGHNT; CDR2 reads YENEEA. The CDR3 is made up of 13 amino acids. V lost 5 bases, J lost 10 bases, and 15 bases lay in between. The CDR3 protein is CASSAPGTPEQFF. DNA for the CDR3: TGTGCCAGCAGCGCACCGGGAACCCCCGAGCAGTTCTTC.

V usage is TRBV6-6 and J usage is TRBJ1-1, with TRBD1 matching 8 bases. This CDR3 is 16 amino acids long. V shed 5 bases, J shed 1 base, and the junction held 9 bases outside the gene matches. The germline V gene encodes CDR1 MNHNY and CDR2 SVGAGI (reference sequence). CDR3 DNA: TGTGCCAGCAGTCGAGTCCAGGGGGCAAGGAACACTGAAGCTTTCTTT. Translated, it gives CASSRVQGARNTEAFF.

The chain combines TRBV2 with TRBJ2-7; TRBD1 matches 9 bases. Germline-derived CDR1 and CDR2 are SNHLY and FYNNEI. The CDR3 has 16 residues. The V gene end was trimmed by 6 bases and the J gene end by 3 bases; junction bases not matched to a gene: 12. The CDR3 nucleotides read TGTGCCAGCAGCAAGGGACAGGGAGTGGGGATCTACGAGCAGTACGTC. Its translation: CASSKGQGVGIYEQYV.

The chain recombines TRBV2 with TRBJ2-7; 9 nucleotides agree with TRBD1. The V segment lost 7 bases and the J segment 6 bases; nucleotides outside the gene matches: 10. Germline loops: CDR1 SNHLY, CDR2 FYNNEI. The CDR3 is made up of 14 amino acids. The CDR3 is CASTYRETGGEQYV. The CDR3 DNA reads TGTGCCAGCACCTACAGGGAGACAGGGGGCGAGCAGTACGTC.

V gene TRBV28 combines with J gene TRBJ1-1; TRBD1 is a possible D gene (6 bases). This CDR3 comprises 11 residues. Germline CDR1 reads MDHEN; CDR2 reads SYDVKM. The V gene lost 6 bases and the J gene lost 7 bases, with 9 bases spanning the gap. The CDR3 reads CASSRRGEAFF. CDR3 DNA: TGTGCCAGCAGCCGCAGGGGTGAAGCTTTCTTT.

The V gene is TRBV28, the J gene TRBJ2-2; tentative D call: TRBD1 (6 bases). The germline V gene encodes CDR1 MDHEN and CDR2 SYDVKM. The germline V and J ends were trimmed by 7 bases and 1 base, with 10 bases remaining between them. This CDR3 spans 14 amino acids. The CDR3 nucleotides are TGTGCCAGCATTCGGACAGTGAACACCGGGGAGCTGTTTTTT. Translation gives CASIRTVNTGELFF.

DNA for the CDR3: TGTGCCAGCAGTTTAGGTGGGGGCCATTCACCCCTCCACTTT. Protein product: CASSLGGGHSPLHF. This chain joins TRBV27 and TRBJ1-6; D possibly corresponds to TRBD1 (6 bases). The germline gives CDR1 MNHEY, CDR2 SMNVEV (reference sequence). V was pared by 2 bases and J by 8 bases, with 10 bases between. The length of the CDR3 is 14 residues.

The chain links TRBV28 to TRBJ1-1; D ambiguous. The CDR3 spans 14 residues. V lost 5 bases, J lost 1 base, and 11 bases lay in between. Germline-derived CDR1 and CDR2 are MDHEN and SYDVKM. Here the CDR3 DNA reads TGTGCCAGCAGTCTCTCCCGACAGAACACTGAAGCTTTCTTT. Protein: CASSLSRQNTEAFF.